Listed below are T cell receptor beta chains from one sample, sequenced in a study of T-cell reconstitution after alpha-beta-depleted transplantation in children. Each CDR3 protein is one row after TCRdb ran MiXCR on the PCR reads. The data show approximately 630,000 distinct CDR3 sequences, around 13% seen once. Sequenced material: PBMCs, taken before TCRalphabeta/CD19-depleted stem cell transplant. The receptors shown here come from a girl under 10 years old with congenital amegakaryocytic thrombocytopenia, due to receive a stem cell transplant. Both conserved end residues are part of each CDR3. The order of the fields is J gene, clone size, D gene, V gene, CDR3 DNA, CDR3 protein. A D gene is named only where the DNA matches it firmly. Some rows mark clone size as missing; the rest say once, few, many or name a class of expanded clone.

J gene: TRBJ2-7; clone size: few; D gene: TRBD2; V gene: TRBV20-1; CDR3 DNA: TGCAGTGCTAGAGGCATAGCGGGAGGAGTCGGGGAGCAGTACTTC; CDR3 protein: CSARGIAGGVGEQYF
J gene: TRBJ2-2; clone size: many; D gene: TRBD1; V gene: TRBV10-2; CDR3 DNA: TGCGCCAGCCTGGGACAGGCGGACACCGGGGAGCTGTTTTTT; CDR3 protein: CASLGQADTGELFF
J gene: TRBJ2-7; clone size: few; D gene: TRBD1; V gene: TRBV30; CDR3 DNA: TGTGCCTGGAGTCCGGGACAGGGACACTACGAGCAGTACTTC; CDR3 protein: CAWSPGQGHYEQYF
J gene: TRBJ2-2; clone size: few; D gene: -; V gene: TRBV29-1; CDR3 DNA: TGCAGCGTTGAAGATACCAGGAGGACCGGGGAGCTGTTTTTT; CDR3 protein: CSVEDTRRTGELFF
J gene: TRBJ2-2; clone size: -; D gene: TRBD2; V gene: TRBV27; CDR3 DNA: TGTGCCAGCAGGACGGGAGGGCGGGAGCTGTTTTTT; CDR3 protein: CASRTGGRELFF
J gene: TRBJ2-3; clone size: -; D gene: -; V gene: TRBV5-6; CDR3 DNA: TGTGCCAGCAGCTTTTTACAAGATTCTAGCACAGATACGCAGTATTTT; CDR3 protein: CASSFLQDSSTDTQYF
J gene: TRBJ1-4; clone size: once; D gene: TRBD1; V gene: TRBV19; CDR3 DNA: TGTGCCAGTAGGGGACAGGGGCCTGATGCAACTAATGAAAAACTGTTTTTT; CDR3 protein: CASRGQGPDATNEKLFF
J gene: TRBJ1-2; clone size: few; D gene: -; V gene: TRBV12-3/TRBV12-4; CDR3 DNA: TGTGCCAGCAGCCTGGGACGGCATGGCTACACCTTC; CDR3 protein: CASSLGRHGYTF
J gene: TRBJ2-7; clone size: -; D gene: -; V gene: TRBV20-1; CDR3 DNA: TGCAGTGCAGAAGGACCATCCAACGAGCAGTACTTC; CDR3 protein: CSAEGPSNEQYF
J gene: TRBJ2-2; clone size: few; D gene: -; V gene: TRBV7-2; CDR3 DNA: TGTGCCAGCAGCTTAGATGCTGGGGTCGGGGAGCTGTTTTTT; CDR3 protein: CASSLDAGVGELFF
J gene: TRBJ2-3; clone size: few; D gene: TRBD2; V gene: TRBV27; CDR3 DNA: TGTGCCACCACCTCCCGGACTAGTGCGCAGTATTTT; CDR3 protein: CATTSRTSAQYF
J gene: TRBJ2-7; clone size: few; D gene: -; V gene: TRBV6-1; CDR3 DNA: TGTGCCAGCAGCCCCTGGCGGGGACCTTACGAGCAGTACTTC; CDR3 protein: CASSPWRGPYEQYF
J gene: TRBJ2-7; clone size: many; D gene: -; V gene: TRBV5-1; CDR3 DNA: TGCGCCAGCAGCTTGATGGTAGCGGACGCCTTCTACGAGCAGTACTTC; CDR3 protein: CASSLMVADAFYEQYF
J gene: TRBJ1-4; clone size: many; D gene: TRBD1; V gene: TRBV6-6; CDR3 DNA: TGTGCCAGCAGTTACTCGATAACAGGGGAACTGTTTTTT; CDR3 protein: CASSYSITGELFF
J gene: TRBJ2-1; clone size: few; D gene: TRBD2; V gene: TRBV4-1; CDR3 DNA: TGCGCCAGCAGCCAAGTTGCCGGGACTAGCGGGAGCTATGAGCAGTTCTTC; CDR3 protein: CASSQVAGTSGSYEQFF
J gene: TRBJ2-2; clone size: few; D gene: -; V gene: TRBV5-1; CDR3 DNA: TGCGCCAGCAGCTTGCCTGCGGGGAACACCGGGGAGCTGTTTTTT; CDR3 protein: CASSLPAGNTGELFF
J gene: TRBJ2-5; clone size: few; D gene: -; V gene: TRBV5-1; CDR3 DNA: TGCGCCAGCAGCTTGGCCGGAAGGGGGCAAGAGACCCAGTACTTC; CDR3 protein: CASSLAGRGQETQYF
J gene: TRBJ2-7; clone size: -; D gene: TRBD2; V gene: TRBV7-9; CDR3 DNA: TGTGCCAGCAGCTTAGCGCGGACTAGCCCCCGGGAGCAGTACTTC; CDR3 protein: CASSLARTSPREQYF
J gene: TRBJ2-2; clone size: many; D gene: TRBD1; V gene: TRBV5-1; CDR3 DNA: TGCGCCAGCAGCTTGCGGACAGGGGGCTCGAACACCGGGGAGCTGTTTTTT; CDR3 protein: CASSLRTGGSNTGELFF
J gene: TRBJ2-1; clone size: -; D gene: -; V gene: TRBV28; CDR3 DNA: TGTGCCAGCAGTTTGGTAGCGAACTCTAGGAATGAGCAGTTCTTC; CDR3 protein: CASSLVANSRNEQFF
J gene: TRBJ2-1; clone size: few; D gene: TRBD2; V gene: TRBV7-8; CDR3 DNA: TGTGCCAGCAGCCGCGGGACTAGCGGTCAGTACAATGAGCAGTTCTTC; CDR3 protein: CASSRGTSGQYNEQFF
J gene: TRBJ1-6; clone size: few; D gene: -; V gene: TRBV20-1; CDR3 DNA: TGCAGTGCTAGAGATCCCAGGAACGGGGGTAATTCACCCCTCCACTTT; CDR3 protein: CSARDPRNGGNSPLHF
J gene: TRBJ1-2; clone size: -; D gene: -; V gene: TRBV5-1; CDR3 DNA: TGCGCCAGCAGCGCGACCCGACAGACCTATGGCTACACCTTC; CDR3 protein: CASSATRQTYGYTF
J gene: TRBJ1-2; clone size: -; D gene: TRBD1; V gene: TRBV27; CDR3 DNA: TGTGCCAGCAGTTCGCCGGGACAGGGACATTATGGCTACACCTTC; CDR3 protein: CASSSPGQGHYGYTF
J gene: TRBJ1-2; clone size: -; D gene: -; V gene: TRBV5-1; CDR3 DNA: TGCGCCAGCAAAGGCGTCTCAAGCGGCTATGGCTACACCTTC; CDR3 protein: CASKGVSSGYGYTF
J gene: TRBJ1-1; clone size: few; D gene: -; V gene: TRBV5-8; CDR3 DNA: TGTGCCAGCAGCTTCGGACCTATGAACACTGAAGCTTTCTTT; CDR3 protein: CASSFGPMNTEAFF
J gene: TRBJ2-6; clone size: many; D gene: -; V gene: TRBV5-1; CDR3 DNA: TGCGCCAGCAAATCGGGAACTGGGGCCAACGTCCTGACTTTC; CDR3 protein: CASKSGTGANVLTF
J gene: TRBJ1-3; clone size: -; D gene: -; V gene: TRBV5-1; CDR3 DNA: TGCGCCAGCAGCTTAGACGGCCACTCTGGAAACACCATATATTTT; CDR3 protein: CASSLDGHSGNTIYF
J gene: TRBJ2-7; clone size: many; D gene: TRBD2; V gene: TRBV5-1; CDR3 DNA: TGCGCCAGCAGCTTGGGCGGGAGAGACTACGAGCAGTACTTC; CDR3 protein: CASSLGGRDYEQYF
J gene: TRBJ2-3; clone size: many; D gene: -; V gene: TRBV10-1; CDR3 DNA: TGCGCCAGCAGTGATTTAATTGGGTCAACAGATACGCAGTATTTT; CDR3 protein: CASSDLIGSTDTQYF
J gene: TRBJ2-5; clone size: -; D gene: TRBD1; V gene: TRBV10-3; CDR3 DNA: TGTGCCATCAGTGGGCTCCCGGGACAGGGGAGGGCCAAAGAGACCCAGTACTTC; CDR3 protein: CAISGLPGQGRAKETQYF
J gene: TRBJ1-2; clone size: few; D gene: -; V gene: TRBV29-1; CDR3 DNA: TGCAGCGTCAAGGACATCTATGGCTACACCTTC; CDR3 protein: CSVKDIYGYTF
J gene: TRBJ2-5; clone size: many; D gene: TRBD2; V gene: TRBV20-1; CDR3 DNA: TGCAGTGCTCGTAACCTACTAGCGGGAGGAGAGACCCAGTACTTC; CDR3 protein: CSARNLLAGGETQYF
J gene: TRBJ1-5; clone size: many; D gene: -; V gene: TRBV7-2; CDR3 DNA: TGTGCCAGCAGCTACCAGTATCAGCCCCAGCATTTT; CDR3 protein: CASSYQYQPQHF
J gene: TRBJ1-1; clone size: -; D gene: -; V gene: TRBV4-1; CDR3 DNA: TGCGCCAGCAGCCAAGAAGGCCCGAACACTGAAGCTTTCTTT; CDR3 protein: CASSQEGPNTEAFF
J gene: TRBJ2-7; clone size: -; D gene: -; V gene: TRBV6-5; CDR3 DNA: TGTGCCAGCAGTTACATCGGGGGACACGAGCAGTACTTC; CDR3 protein: CASSYIGGHEQYF
J gene: TRBJ2-1; clone size: many; D gene: -; V gene: TRBV20-1; CDR3 DNA: TGCAGTGCTGCGGCCGGGTTTGAGCAGTTCTTC; CDR3 protein: CSAAAGFEQFF
J gene: TRBJ2-3; clone size: few; D gene: TRBD2; V gene: TRBV4-1; CDR3 DNA: TGCGCCAGCAGCCCTCTGGGACTAGCGGGAGGAATTGGGGATACGCAGTATTTT; CDR3 protein: CASSPLGLAGGIGDTQYF
J gene: TRBJ2-5; clone size: -; D gene: -; V gene: TRBV20-1; CDR3 DNA: TGCAGTGCTAGGGAGTGGCCAGAGACCCAGTACTTC; CDR3 protein: CSAREWPETQYF
J gene: TRBJ2-7; clone size: few; D gene: -; V gene: TRBV20-1; CDR3 DNA: TGCAGTGCTCTCCGGGGCCCCCGATTCGAGCAGTACTTC; CDR3 protein: CSALRGPRFEQYF
J gene: TRBJ2-1; clone size: few; D gene: TRBD2; V gene: TRBV5-6; CDR3 DNA: TGTGCCAGCAGCTTGTGGTTTGCGGGAGGGTATGAGCAGTTCTTC; CDR3 protein: CASSLWFAGGYEQFF
J gene: TRBJ2-1; clone size: many; D gene: -; V gene: TRBV7-3; CDR3 DNA: TGTGCCAGCAGCTTAAATCGCCAAGAGCAGTTCTTC; CDR3 protein: CASSLNRQEQFF
J gene: TRBJ1-5; clone size: many; D gene: -; V gene: TRBV5-1; CDR3 DNA: TGCGCCAGCAGCTTGTTGGGGGGTAGCAATCAGCCCCAGCATTTT; CDR3 protein: CASSLLGGSNQPQHF
J gene: TRBJ1-3; clone size: -; D gene: -; V gene: TRBV2; CDR3 DNA: TGTGCCAGCAGGGGAACAGGGACTGGAAACACCATATATTTT; CDR3 protein: CASRGTGTGNTIYF
J gene: TRBJ2-5; clone size: many; D gene: -; V gene: TRBV20-1; CDR3 DNA: TGCAGTGCTAGAACGACAAAGGGGGGTCCAGAGACCCAGTACTTC; CDR3 protein: CSARTTKGGPETQYF
J gene: TRBJ1-2; clone size: -; D gene: -; V gene: TRBV5-1; CDR3 DNA: TGCGCCAGCAGCTTGGTCGGGGGGCAGGATGGCTACACCTTC; CDR3 protein: CASSLVGGQDGYTF
J gene: TRBJ2-3; clone size: -; D gene: -; V gene: TRBV6-1; CDR3 DNA: TGTGCCAGCTTAAAGGACACAGATACGCAGTATTTT; CDR3 protein: CASLKDTDTQYF
J gene: TRBJ2-6; clone size: many; D gene: -; V gene: TRBV5-1; CDR3 DNA: TGCGCCAGCAGCGGAAACCGGGGCCTCTCTGGGGCCAACGTCCTGACTTTC; CDR3 protein: CASSGNRGLSGANVLTF
J gene: TRBJ1-1; clone size: -; D gene: TRBD1; V gene: TRBV5-1; CDR3 DNA: TGCGCCAGCAGCTCAGCCCCCCAGGGACAGCGGGCTTTCTTT; CDR3 protein: CASSSAPQGQRAFF
J gene: TRBJ2-2; clone size: many; D gene: -; V gene: TRBV4-2; CDR3 DNA: TGTGCCAGCAGCCAAGAAGGAGAGTGGCTGGAAAACACCGGGGAGCTGTTTTTT; CDR3 protein: CASSQEGEWLENTGELFF
J gene: TRBJ2-1; clone size: -; D gene: -; V gene: TRBV5-1; CDR3 DNA: TGCGCCAGCAGCTATACGGCGCCGAATGAGCAGTTCTTC; CDR3 protein: CASSYTAPNEQFF
J gene: TRBJ2-7; clone size: many; D gene: -; V gene: TRBV20-1; CDR3 DNA: TGCAGTGCTAGCCTGGGGACTCGTACCTACGAGCAGTACTTC; CDR3 protein: CSASLGTRTYEQYF
J gene: TRBJ2-7; clone size: many; D gene: -; V gene: TRBV12-3/TRBV12-4; CDR3 DNA: TGTGCCAGCAGTTTAGCGGGGAAAAACTACGAGCAGTACTTC; CDR3 protein: CASSLAGKNYEQYF
J gene: TRBJ2-7; clone size: many; D gene: -; V gene: TRBV7-9; CDR3 DNA: TGTGCCAGCAGCTTAACGGGGGGGACAGCGAGCTCCTACGAGCAGTACTTC; CDR3 protein: CASSLTGGTASSYEQYF
J gene: TRBJ2-4; clone size: many; D gene: TRBD1; V gene: TRBV12-3/TRBV12-4; CDR3 DNA: TGTGCCAGCAGCCTCCGGACAGGGAGGGCCAAAAACATTCAGTACTTC; CDR3 protein: CASSLRTGRAKNIQYF
J gene: TRBJ2-1; clone size: many; D gene: -; V gene: TRBV6-2/TRBV6-3; CDR3 DNA: TGTGCCAGCAGTTACTCGGGCGATTTAGGGTTCTTC; CDR3 protein: CASSYSGDLGFF